Described below is a single TCR beta chain sequence and its context. Its target antigen remains unknown. Per-base qualities were not stored, and no clone one base away is much larger. The germline V gene yields SNHLY for CDR1 and FYNNEI for CDR2. Trimming takes 4 bases from V and 10 bases from J, and the germline ends sit 17 bases apart. The cysteine opens and the phenylalanine closes a CDR3 of 14 amino acids. Only CDR3 DNA remains: 42 bases, in frame from the first base. The sample belongs to a study of blood T cell repertoires in COVID-19 (dated by TCRdb to 2018 to 2021). The study in broad terms: Samples from collaborators originated in the United States, Italy and Spain and spanned both the acute and convalescent phases of COVID-19. Samples came from the ongoing ImmuneRACE study (first 160 participants) plus 1,254 subjects from 6 global collaborators. The dataset comprised deeply sampled blood TCRbeta repertoires from subjects exposed to, actively infected with, or recovered from COVID-19. Where HLA class I and class II types were available, the types were taken from metadata supplied by the sample provider, not from assay-based typing. The repertoires were released in a freely available public database intended as a resource for research on the immune response to SARS-CoV-2. The sample metadata nearly always contained a de-identified subject ID, COVID-19 status, age in years and sex. The material from the prospective study consisted of cDNA or gDNA derived from T cells, B-cell-depleted T cells, or PBMCs.

Samples from volunteer blood donors who had recovered from COVID-19 were contributed by a second Seattle source. Whole blood was collected in K2EDTA tubes by collaborating institutions according to the institutions' own protocols. For TCRbeta analysis, collaborator samples were shipped as frozen whole blood, as isolated PBMCs, or as DNA extracted from either sample type. Study-level results and caveats: The quantity of clinical and demographic metadata differed by source and by participant and was supplied without curation.

TCRbeta CDR3 regions were amplified from genomic DNA using the immunoSEQ Assay, a bias-controlled multiplex PCR. For the original study's pipeline: The number of nucleated cells in each sample was estimated by amplification of reference gene primers within the assay. To quantify the absolute abundance of each unique TCRbeta CDR3 rearrangement, sequence reads were collapsed and filtered. For each sample, productive Simpson clonality was calculated by taking the square root of Simpson's diversity index across productive rearrangements. This is the immuneACCESS table as TCRdb keeps it, with only in-frame sequences that have V and J called. A part of the clones is gone; compared with another copy, unresolved V genes explain less than half, and the rest is unexplained. D and trimming were read from the DNA, whereas the V and J calls and clone size are those reported in that table. The sample has 170,000 or so clones on record, 87% of them singletons. The ten biggest clones cover around 0.88% of the sample.

This clonotype was obtained from a woman aged 18-35 years who had recovered from COVID-19. The chain employs TRBV2 and TRBJ2-1; possibly the D gene is TRBD2, per 5 matching bases. Specimen: peripheral blood. CDR3 protein: CASSARAGANEQFF. The bases read TGTGCCAGCAGTGCCCGGGCGGGTGCCAACGAGCAGTTCTTC.